Listed below are T cell receptor beta chains from one sample, sequenced in a study of human T cells and chemical hapten exposure. From the RACE reads, TCRdb called clonotypes with MiXCR, one entry per CDR3 protein. The table shows about 93,000 distinct CDR3 sequences, with 8.5% to 9% occurring only once. The sequencing here drew on whole blood, taken in connection with sensitization to the hapten diphenylcyclopropenone (DPC). These receptors came from a man aged 40-50 years with alopecia areata. Some clones in this sample may be carry-over from other donors' samples. Both conserved end residues are part of each CDR3. The D gene is left open where the match is weak.

V,D,CDR3
TRBV15,NA,CATSRTGVATKNIQYF
TRBV5-1,TRBD2,CASSLLAGGRPDTQYF
TRBV6-1,NA,CASTELPSGTEAFF
TRBV6-5,TRBD2,CASSYAAAGLAGVSEQFF
TRBV20-1,TRBD2,CSARGLAGGQEQYF
TRBV28,NA,CASTRYTEAFF
TRBV30,NA,CAWSVRSYNEQFF
TRBV6-6,NA,CASSYSGPSSGNTIYF
TRBV13,TRBD2,CASSSIMPVIAGESDTQYF
TRBV6-2/TRBV6-3,NA,CASSDRSNEQFF
TRBV11-1,NA,CASSWGAPGPGELFF
TRBV19,TRBD2,CASSPQTSGGAGEQFF
TRBV6-4,NA,CASSDRFGANVLTF
TRBV20-1,TRBD2,CSARELAGVSDTQYF
TRBV27,TRBD1,CASSGDRDNSPLHF
TRBV7-8,TRBD1,CASTRTGETYEQYF
TRBV6-6,NA,CASRVVETQYF
TRBV20-1,NA,CSARWDSEEQFF
TRBV25-1,TRBD1,CASSDATGGVSYNSPLHF
TRBV11-3,TRBD2,CASSFSLAGGTDTQYF